Reported below is one T cell receptor beta chain. Its antigen is still unknown. An end of the junction does not agree with germline; a read error may underlie this. The data originate from a study of T cells after posttransplantation cyclophosphamide. A marrow graft followed busulfan-fludarabine conditioning, with cyclophosphamide on days +3 and +4. The CDR3 length is 10 residues. CDR1 GTSNPN and CDR2 SVGIG come from the germline V gene (reference sequence). TCRdb's copy holds only in-frame clones and misses some; the assay was immunoSEQ multiplex PCR. Here the sample spans thousands of clones, almost 70% being singletons. Study-wide results and caveats: Later blood repertoires were often dominated by clones from the donor CD8+ memory compartment. TRB clonality was highly associated with recipient CMV seropositivity and reactivation.

The receptor was derived from a male patient aged 60 to 75 who received an allogeneic stem cell transplant from a related donor and was CMV-positive. Some T cells may be the graft donor's. The rearrangement joins TRBV30 to TRBJ1-1; the match to TRBD1 covers 8 bases. Sequencing was performed on PBMCs, taken after allogeneic stem cell transplant with posttransplant cyclophosphamide. CDR3 region: CATGDTEAFF. The CDR3 region has the DNA TGCGCGACAGGGGACACTGAAGCTTTCTTT.